Shown below are 5 T cell receptor beta chains from a single sample sequenced in a study of CD8+CD57+ T cells in acquired aplastic anemia. Both TCR beta VDJ combination and CDR3 sequence profiling were carried out. Genomic DNA was the template for this profiling. TCRdb reprocessed the reads with MiXCR, giving one entry per CDR3 protein. The table lists roughly 200,000 distinct CDR3 sequences, 63% of them singletons, with under 45% in the top ten. All sequencing subjects had displayed CD8+CD57+ cell expansion on flow cytometry. Sequencing was done on a sample of sorted CD4+, CD8+, or CD8+CD57+ T cells (not recorded which) from PBMCs. Every receptor here comes from a human donor with aplastic anemia.

J is TRBJ2-5 and V is TRBV15; D is unclear. CDR3 length: 14 amino acids. With 1 base removed from V and 0 bases from J, the gap between germline ends came to 6 bases. The germline CDR1 and CDR2 sequences are LNHNV and YYDKDF (reference sequence). This chain's CDR3 is CATSRGSYQETQYF. CDR3 DNA sequence: TGTGCCACCAGCAGAGGTTCATACCAAGAGACCCAGTACTTC.

This clonotype was recorded at least ten times. The rearrangement links TRBV11-2 to TRBJ2-1; 10 bases are shared with TRBD2. Trimming removed 3 bases from V and 0 bases from J; junction bases left unmatched: 14. CDR1 and CDR2 (germline): SGHAT, FQNNGV. This CDR3 comprises 20 residues. As DNA, the CDR3 is TGTGCCAGCAGCTTCTATGGGACTAGCGTATACTCAAGCTCCTACAATGAGCAGTTCTTC. Amino acids: CASSFYGTSVYSSSYNEQFF. The whole variable domain, filled in from reference TRBV11-2 and TRBJ2-1, reads EAGVAQSPRYKIIEKRQSVAFWCNPISGHATLYWYQQILGQGPKLLIQFQNNGVVDDSQLPKDRFSAERLKGVDSTLKIQPAKLEDSAVYLCASSFYGTSVYSSSYNEQFFGPGTRLTVL.

V and J are TRBV15 and TRBJ2-7, with D unresolved. CDR1 LNHNV and CDR2 YYDKDF come from the germline V gene (reference sequence). The CDR3 is made up of 13 amino acids. With 1 base removed from V and 3 bases from J, the gap between germline ends came to 7 bases. In DNA form, the CDR3 reads TGTGCCACCAGCAGAGCCACGTACTACGAGCAGTACTTC. Translation gives CATSRATYYEQYF.

The chain combines TRBV20-1 with TRBJ2-7; D perhaps matches TRBD2 (5 bases). CDR3 length: 15 residues. Germline V gene lookup returns CDR1 DFQATT and CDR2 SNEGSKA (reference sequence). V shed 6 bases and J shed 2 bases, with 20 bases lying between them. The CDR3 loop is CSAPRAITDPYEQYF. The CDR3 nucleotides read TGCAGTGCCCCGCGGGCCATAACCGACCCCTACGAGCAGTACTTC.

This sequence joins TRBV29-1 and TRBJ1-2; no firm D call. Germline loops: CDR1 SQVTM, CDR2 ANQGSEA. The V end lost 3 bases, the J end lost 3 bases, and 5 bases lay between the germline ends. This CDR3 comprises 11 residues. Written as DNA, the CDR3 is TGCAGCGTTGATGGTGACTATGGCTACACCTTC. It is translated as CSVDGDYGYTF.